A selection of T cell receptor beta chains follows, all from one sample in a study of T-cell memory formation after mild COVID-19. TCRdb used MiXCR to reprocess the 5' RACE reads, holding one entry per CDR3 protein. The sample has about 190,000 distinct CDR3 sequences; about 16% are singletons. The sequencing sample was made of PBMCs or a T cell subset sorted from them (not recorded which). These receptors were collected from an adult woman who had mild COVID-19 (a few samples of this study predate the infection). Cell type and time point are not known. The CDR3 runs from the conserved cysteine through the conserved F or W. The D gene is left open where the match is weak. Expanded clones get a size class; other rows say once, few or many, or leave the size out.

cdr3_aa,cdr3_nt,d_call,j_call,v_call,clone_size
CSASTQGNTEAFF,TGCAGTGCTAGTACCCAGGGGAACACTGAAGCTTTCTTT,-,TRBJ1-1,TRBV20-1,-
CASSQGQGARETQYF,TGTGCCAGCAGCCAAGGACAGGGGGCTCGGGAGACCCAGTACTTC,TRBD1,TRBJ2-5,TRBV14,few
CASSYASAGNTEAFF,TGTGCCAGCAGTTATGCCTCGGCAGGGAACACTGAAGCTTTCTTT,-,TRBJ1-1,TRBV6-2/TRBV6-3,-
CASSYGTNVETQYF,TGTGCCAGCAGCTATGGGACGAACGTAGAGACCCAGTACTTC,-,TRBJ2-5,TRBV7-2,-
CASRPYRDRGISGNTIYF,TGTGCCAGCAGGCCCTACCGGGACAGGGGAATCTCTGGAAACACCATATATTTT,TRBD1,TRBJ1-3,TRBV6-5,-
CSVVVWGQETQYF,TGCAGCGTTGTTGTTTGGGGGCAGGAGACCCAGTACTTC,-,TRBJ2-5,TRBV29-1,few
CASSLTLPVFEQYF,TGTGCCAGCAGTCTGACGTTGCCTGTGTTTGAGCAGTACTTC,-,TRBJ2-7,TRBV28,few
CASSYSGGSSYNEQFF,TGTGCCAGCAGTTACTCCGGGGGCAGCTCCTACAATGAGCAGTTCTTC,-,TRBJ2-1,TRBV6-5,-
CASSRTVDTDTQYF,TGCGCCAGCAGCCGGACAGTAGACACAGATACGCAGTATTTT,-,TRBJ2-3,TRBV5-1,-
CSARELGREAYGYTF,TGCAGTGCTAGAGAACTCGGACGGGAGGCCTATGGCTACACCTTC,-,TRBJ1-2,TRBV20-1,few
CSAKTSGSYEQYF,TGCAGTGCTAAGACTAGCGGTTCCTACGAGCAGTACTTC,TRBD2,TRBJ2-7,TRBV20-1,many
CASSQGPSPVYEQYF,TGTGCCAGCAGCCAAGGGCCTAGCCCTGTCTACGAGCAGTACTTC,-,TRBJ2-7,TRBV14,few
CASIKDRAGTEAFF,TGTGCCAGCATCAAAGACAGGGCAGGGACTGAAGCTTTCTTT,TRBD1,TRBJ1-1,TRBV4-2,-
CASSNIASSYNSPLHF,TGTGCCAGCAGCAACATAGCGAGCTCCTATAATTCACCCCTCCACTTT,-,TRBJ1-6,TRBV6-6,-
CASQGESIMSIQYF,TGTGCCAGCCAGGGGGAGAGCATCATGAGCATTCAGTACTTC,TRBD1,TRBJ2-4,TRBV19,few
CASSQTRGLYGYTF,TGTGCCAGCAGCCAAACTCGGGGGCTCTATGGCTACACCTTC,-,TRBJ1-2,TRBV14,few
CASSQDRDSYQPQHF,TGCGCCAGCAGCCAGGACCGGGACAGCTATCAGCCCCAGCATTTT,TRBD1,TRBJ1-5,TRBV4-3,few
CASSSGGSWTEAFF,TGTGCCAGCAGTTCCGGGGGCAGTTGGACTGAAGCTTTCTTT,-,TRBJ1-1,TRBV27,-
CASSLHQRETQYF,TGTGCCAGCAGCTTACACCAGCGGGAGACCCAGTACTTC,-,TRBJ2-5,TRBV11-3,few
CASSLDHNGYEQYF,TGTGCCAGCAGCTTAGATCATAACGGCTACGAGCAGTACTTC,-,TRBJ2-7,TRBV11-2,-
CASSQREITGELFF,TGCGCCAGCAGCCAGAGAGAAATCACCGGGGAGCTGTTTTTT,-,TRBJ2-2,TRBV5-1,few
CASSPRLAGQQYF,TGCGCCAGCAGCCCGCGACTAGCGGGCCAGCAGTACTTC,TRBD2,TRBJ2-7,TRBV4-3,few
CSASLLYGYTF,TGCAGTGCTAGCCTCCTCTATGGCTACACCTTC,-,TRBJ1-2,TRBV20-1,few
CASSPRTGGLETQYF,TGTGCCAGCAGCCCGAGGACAGGGGGCTTGGAGACCCAGTACTTC,TRBD1,TRBJ2-5,TRBV5-5,few
CASQLGRPYEQYF,TGTGCCAGCCAGCTCGGGAGGCCCTACGAGCAGTACTTC,TRBD2,TRBJ2-7,TRBV6-5,-
CASSQGTGSYNEQFF,TGTGCCAGCAGCCAAGGGACAGGGAGCTACAATGAGCAGTTCTTC,TRBD1,TRBJ2-1,TRBV9,-
CASSYGTSGASDTQYF,TGTGCCAGCAGCTACGGGACTAGCGGGGCCTCAGATACGCAGTATTTT,TRBD2,TRBJ2-3,TRBV7-9,-
CASSQGRWETQYF,TGTGCCAGTAGCCAGGGAAGGTGGGAGACCCAGTACTTC,-,TRBJ2-5,TRBV12-3/TRBV12-4,many
CASSYSHGAGANVLTF,TGTGCCAGCAGTTACTCGCACGGGGCCGGGGCCAACGTCCTGACTTTC,-,TRBJ2-6,TRBV6-5,-
CASTRVWRSQETQYF,TGTGCCAGCACTCGGGTCTGGCGGTCCCAAGAGACCCAGTACTTC,-,TRBJ2-5,TRBV6-1,few
CASSSIRQGDYGYTF,TGTGCCAGCAGCTCAATACGACAGGGGGACTATGGCTACACCTTC,TRBD1,TRBJ1-2,TRBV11-2,-
CASHTLGPRNTQYF,TGTGCCAGCCATACCCTAGGGCCCCGGAATACGCAGTATTTT,-,TRBJ2-3,TRBV12-3/TRBV12-4,many
CATSREAGSSYEQYF,TGTGCCACCAGCAGAGAGGCGGGTAGCTCCTACGAGCAGTACTTC,-,TRBJ2-7,TRBV15,few
CASGAGGGVETQYF,TGTGCCAGCGGAGCGGGGGGAGGTGTGGAGACCCAGTACTTC,TRBD2,TRBJ2-5,TRBV12-3/TRBV12-4,-
CASSQEAGGTSYEQYF,TGTGCCAGCAGCCAAGAAGCGGGAGGGACATCCTACGAGCAGTACTTC,TRBD2,TRBJ2-7,TRBV4-2,few
CASSLVQNEKLFF,TGTGCCAGCAGCTTAGTACAGAATGAAAAACTGTTTTTT,-,TRBJ1-4,TRBV7-9,-
CASSYRSSRIYEQYF,TGTGCCAGCTCCTATCGCTCTTCAAGGATCTACGAGCAGTACTTC,-,TRBJ2-7,TRBV2,few
CARTLGHSNTGELFF,TGTGCCCGTACCCTGGGACACTCGAACACCGGGGAGCTGTTTTTT,-,TRBJ2-2,TRBV30,few
CASSLGQHEQFF,TGTGCCAGCAGTTTAGGACAGCATGAGCAGTTCTTC,-,TRBJ2-1,TRBV12-3/TRBV12-4,few
CASSYKGAGANVLTF,TGTGCCAGCAGTTACAAGGGGGCGGGGGCCAACGTCCTGACTTTC,TRBD1,TRBJ2-6,TRBV6-5,-